This is a list of T cell receptor beta chains from one sample in a study of cytotoxic CD8 clonotypes in ibrutinib-treated CLL. Repertoires were generated with immunoSEQ multiplex PCR, while TCRdb's copy carries only in-frame clones and drops some. Among around 310,000 clones, approximately 80% were seen once, and the ten largest hold roughly 6.3%. The sequenced sample was PBMCs, obtained before ibrutinib treatment. These receptors were collected from a human donor with chronic lymphocytic leukemia. The CDR3 runs from the conserved cysteine through the conserved F or W. Fields, in order: J gene, D gene, V gene, clone size, CDR3 protein, CDR3 DNA. A D gene is named only where the DNA matches it firmly. Rows give clone size only sometimes, using once, few, many, or a class for an expanded clone.

>TRBJ2-7|NA|TRBV18|NA
CASSPSPIANEQYF
TGTGCCAGCTCACCCAGCCCGATAGCCAACGAGCAGTACTTC
>TRBJ2-1|TRBD2|TRBV4-3|few
CASSLGLAGQQFF
TGCGCCAGCAGCCTGGGACTAGCGGGACAGCAGTTCTTC
>TRBJ1-2|NA|TRBV5-1|NA
CASSLGGPDTYGYTF
TGCGCCAGCAGCTTGGGGGGGCCGGATACATATGGCTACACCTTC
>TRBJ2-7|NA|TRBV6-5|NA
CASRNGPKSSYEQYF
TGTGCCAGCAGAAATGGACCGAAGAGCTCCTACGAGCAGTACTTC
>TRBJ2-7|TRBD1|TRBV25-1|NA
CASRGTAYEQYF
TGTGCCAGCAGAGGGACAGCCTACGAGCAGTACTTC
>TRBJ2-7|NA|TRBV4-3|NA
CASSQGWALSSYEQYF
TGCGCCAGCAGCCAAGGTTGGGCATTGAGCTCCTACGAGCAGTACTTC
>TRBJ2-7|TRBD2|TRBV7-8|NA
CASSLLAGGQTYEQYF
TGTGCCAGCAGCTTGCTAGCGGGAGGCCAGACCTACGAGCAGTACTTC
>TRBJ1-1|NA|TRBV13|NA
CASSPEEGTEAFF
TGTGCCAGCAGCCCGGAAGAGGGCACTGAAGCTTTCTTT
>TRBJ2-7|NA|TRBV27|NA
CASSAGGIQGQYF
TGTGCCAGCAGCGCAGGGGGGATTCAAGGGCAGTACTTC
>TRBJ1-2|TRBD1|TRBV27|few
CASSRRTGDYTF
TGTGCCAGCAGTCGCCGGACAGGGGACTACACCTTC
>TRBJ2-1|TRBD2|TRBV29-1|NA
CGSGRAGSYNEQFF
TGCGGTAGCGGGAGAGCGGGTTCCTACAATGAGCAGTTCTTC
>TRBJ2-7|TRBD2|TRBV6-5|NA
CASSSSGRAPYEQYF
TGTGCCAGCAGTTCTAGCGGGAGGGCCCCATACGAGCAGTACTTC
>TRBJ2-7|NA|TRBV6-5|NA
CASSGLIHEQYF
TGTGCCAGCAGTGGCCTAATCCACGAGCAGTACTTC
>TRBJ1-5|NA|TRBV5-6|NA
CASSLLSSLGAQHF
TGTGCCAGCAGCTTGTTAAGTAGCCTGGGGGCCCAGCATTTT
>TRBJ2-3|TRBD2|TRBV5-1|NA
CASSPDRGLAASTDTQYF
TGCGCCAGCAGCCCCGACCGGGGACTAGCAGCTAGCACAGATACGCAGTATTTT
>TRBJ2-2|NA|TRBV30|once
CAWSPQLNTGELFF
TGTGCCTGGAGTCCACAGCTGAACACCGGGGAGCTGTTTTTT
>TRBJ1-2|NA|TRBV29-1|NA
CSVGQSQGYTF
TGCAGCGTCGGACAATCGCAGGGCTACACCTTC
>TRBJ2-1|TRBD2|TRBV4-3|NA
CASSQDFTSGSYNEQFF
TGCGCCAGCAGCCAAGACTTTACTAGCGGGAGCTACAATGAGCAGTTCTTC